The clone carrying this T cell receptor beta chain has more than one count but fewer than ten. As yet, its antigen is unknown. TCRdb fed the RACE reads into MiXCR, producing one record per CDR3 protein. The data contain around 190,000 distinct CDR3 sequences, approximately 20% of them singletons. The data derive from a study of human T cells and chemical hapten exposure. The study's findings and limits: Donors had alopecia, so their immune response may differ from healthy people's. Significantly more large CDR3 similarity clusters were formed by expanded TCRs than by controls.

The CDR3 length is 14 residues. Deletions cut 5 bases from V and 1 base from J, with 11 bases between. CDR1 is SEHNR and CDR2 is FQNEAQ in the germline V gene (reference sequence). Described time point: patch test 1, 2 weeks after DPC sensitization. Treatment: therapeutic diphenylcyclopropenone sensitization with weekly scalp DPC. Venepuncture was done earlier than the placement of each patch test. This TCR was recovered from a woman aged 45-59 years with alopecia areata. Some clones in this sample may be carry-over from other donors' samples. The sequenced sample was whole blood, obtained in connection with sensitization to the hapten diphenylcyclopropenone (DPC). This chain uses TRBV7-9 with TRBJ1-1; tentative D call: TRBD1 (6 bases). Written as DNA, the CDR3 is TGTGCCAGCAGCGGAACAGGGTCGAACACTGAAGCTTTCTTT. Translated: CASSGTGSNTEAFF. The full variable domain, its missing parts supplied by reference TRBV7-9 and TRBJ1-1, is DTGVSQNPRHKITKRGQNVTFRCDPISEHNRLYWYRQTLGQGPEFLTYFQNEAQLEKSRLLSDRFSAERPKGSFSTLEIQRTEQGDSAMYLCASSGTGSNTEAFFGQGTRLTVV.